This entry lists 25 T cell receptor beta chains sequenced from one sample in a study of shared clonotypes between healthy human individuals (dated by TCRdb to about 2020). CD8 naive samples consisted of CD45RO-negative cells that were positively selected for CCR7, yielding a CD45RA+CCR7+ population without TemRA cells. Preparation of the library involved the immunoSEQ multiplex PCR assay. TCRdb took this table from immuneACCESS and kept in-frame rearrangements with V and J called. Such tables lack part of the clones; where checked against another copy, unresolved V genes explain under half of the gap, and the rest is unexplained. For this sample there are some 2.1 million clones; roughly 93% appear just once. The ten largest make up more than 1.5% of the sample. Sequencing used naive CD8+ T cells from PBMCs. Read against the paper, the sample's cell subset or site label means: CD45RA+CCR7+. These receptors all come from a young man in good health. Some clones in this sample may be carry-over from other donors' samples.

The rearrangement links TRBV27 to TRBJ1-2; 7 positions match TRBD1. The CDR3 runs 16 residues. CDR1 MNHEY and CDR2 SMNVEV come from the germline V gene (reference sequence). V was pared by 7 bases and J by 5 bases, with 16 bases of the junction left unmatched. The CDR3: CASTTLRGQADYGYTF. The CDR3 nucleotides read TGTGCCAGCACCACCCTTAGGGGGCAGGCAGATTATGGCTACACCTTC.

This chain uses TRBV2 with TRBJ1-4; D is perhaps TRBD1 (5 bases). Germline V gene sequence: CDR1 SNHLY, CDR2 FYNNEI. The CDR3 is 13 amino acids. Trimming removed 4 bases at V and 4 bases at J, with 7 bases between. Here the CDR3 reads CASSVTDNEKLFF. CDR3 DNA: TGTGCCAGCAGTGTGACAGATAATGAAAAACTGTTTTTT.

CDR3 in amino acids: CASSYSVSSSYEQYF. DNA of the CDR3: TGTGCCAGCAGTTACTCGGTCAGCAGCTCCTACGAGCAGTACTTC. V and J are TRBV6-5 and TRBJ2-7; D is ambiguous. The CDR3 is 15 residues long. CDR1 and CDR2 (germline): MNHEY, SVGAGI. Trimming removed 0 bases from V and 0 bases from J, with 9 bases in between.

The rearrangement joins TRBV15 to TRBJ2-3; TRBD1 might be the D (6 bases). Looked up from germline, CDR1 is LNHNV and CDR2 is YYDKDF (reference sequence). V lost 0 bases and J 3 bases, leaving 10 bases between the germline ends. This CDR3 contains 15 residues. CDR3 sequence (DNA): TGTGCCACCAGCAGAGAAGGCAGGGGAACAGATACGCAGTATTTT. It encodes CATSREGRGTDTQYF.

The chain has TRBV9 and TRBJ2-1, with D uncertain. V dropped 3 bases and J dropped 8 bases, with 18 bases sitting between them. The CDR3 is 15 residues long. Germline V lookup: CDR1 SGDLS, CDR2 YYNGEE. CDR3 residues: CASSETLAVSDEQFF. As DNA, the CDR3 is TGTGCCAGCAGCGAGACGTTAGCAGTCAGCGATGAGCAGTTCTTC.

Concerning this clone: Other DNA sequences of this sample code for an identical CDR3. The V and J genes are TRBV10-1 and TRBJ2-7, with D possibly being TRBD2 (5 bases). The germline V gene encodes CDR1 WNHNN and CDR2 SYGVQD (reference sequence). Between the trimmed V and J ends, which lost 3 bases and 3 bases, there was a span of 9 bases. CDR3 size: 13 residues. The DNA for the CDR3 is TGCGCCAGCAGTGATGGACGGGGCTACGAGCAGTACTTC. This gives the protein CASSDGRGYEQYF.

This rearrangement joins TRBV9 to TRBJ2-7; D may be TRBD2 (6 bases). Germline V gene data show CDR1 as SGDLS and CDR2 as YYNGEE. This CDR3 is built from 15 residues. The ends were cut back, 4 bases at V and 0 bases at J, with 14 bases in the middle. CDR3 residues: CASSPRVADSYEQYF. CDR3 bases: TGTGCCAGCAGCCCCCGGGTAGCGGACTCCTACGAGCAGTACTTC. Full variable domain (remainder filled in from reference TRBV9 and TRBJ2-7): DSGVTQTPKHLITATGQRVTLRCSPRSGDLSVYWYQQSLDQGLQFLIQYYNGEERAKGNILERFSAQQFPDLHSELNLSSLELGDSALYFCASSPRVADSYEQYFGPGTRLTVT.

The sample holds one count of this clone. The V and J genes are TRBV13 and TRBJ2-3; 8 nucleotides match TRBD2. The CDR3 spans 16 residues. The ends lost 6 bases at V and 6 bases at J; junction bases unmatched: 14. The germline V gene has CDR1 PRHDT and CDR2 FYEKMQ (reference sequence). CDR3 amino acids: CASSPSTGGLWDTQYF. The DNA for the CDR3 is TGTGCCAGCAGTCCTTCGACGGGAGGGTTATGGGATACGCAGTATTTT.

As concerns this clone: The junction differs from germline at one of its ends, possibly a read error. The J gene is TRBJ2-3, the V gene TRBV6-1; D remains ambiguous. This CDR3 region has 16 residues. CDR1 is MNHNS, CDR2 SASEGT, per germline. The chain's CDR3 is CASSEERSRRTDTQYF. The CDR3 coding sequence is TGTGCCAGCAGCGAAGAGAGAAGCCGGCGCACAGATACGCAGTATTTT.

V and J are TRBV6-6 and TRBJ1-2; perhaps TRBD1 as D (6 bases). Germline CDR1 MNHNY, CDR2 SVGAGI (reference sequence). V gave up 6 bases and J gave up 8 bases, with 22 bases separating them. The CDR3 is 15 amino acids. The CDR3: CASSDTIRGGEGYTF. The CDR3 bases are TGTGCCAGCAGCGATACGATCAGGGGTGGTGAGGGCTACACCTTC.

This chain uses TRBV7-9 with TRBJ2-7; 7 positions match TRBD2. The trim removed 7 bases at V and 0 bases at J, leaving 6 bases unmatched. CDR1 SEHNR and CDR2 FQNEAQ come from the germline V gene (reference sequence). This CDR3 is 14 amino acids long. The CDR3 DNA follows: TGTGCCAGCACCTCCAGCGGGACCTCCTACGAGCAGTACTTC. Translating gives CASTSSGTSYEQYF.

This chain connects TRBV7-2 to TRBJ2-5, with 13 bases matching TRBD2. The CDR3 has 14 amino acids. Germline V gene data show CDR1 as SGHTA and CDR2 as FQGNSA. The J segment lost 7 bases and the V segment lost 5 bases, leaving 4 bases of the junction unmatched. CDR3 in amino acids: CASSLLAGGGTQYF. Here the CDR3 DNA reads TGTGCCAGCAGCCTACTAGCGGGAGGGGGGACCCAGTACTTC.

The CDR3 here is CASSPTPGVSHYYEQYF. Here the CDR3 DNA reads TGTGCCAGTAGCCCAACCCCCGGGGTCTCCCACTACTACGAGCAGTACTTC. The rearrangement links TRBV19 to TRBJ2-7; a possible D gene is TRBD2 (5 bases). This CDR3 spans 17 amino acids. V was trimmed by 6 bases and J by 3 bases, leaving 24 bases between them. CDR1 LNHDA and CDR2 SQIVND come from the germline V gene (reference sequence).

V is TRBV25-1 and J is TRBJ2-7; no definite D call. V was cut by 8 bases and J by 5 bases, with 10 bases left in between. Germline V gene lookup returns CDR1 MGHDK and CDR2 SYGVNS. The CDR3 loop spans 11 amino acids. Here the CDR3 DNA reads TGTGCCAGCTTCTTGGGTAACGAGCAGTACTTC. The encoded protein is CASFLGNEQYF.

V gene TRBV30 combines with J gene TRBJ2-7; no reliable D call. The V gene lost 5 bases and the J gene lost 5 bases, with 13 bases spanning the gap. CDR3 length: 12 amino acids. The germline CDR1 and CDR2 sequences are GTSNPN and SVGIG (reference sequence). This CDR3 reads CAWDLSWDEQYF. The CDR3 DNA reads TGTGCCTGGGACTTGAGCTGGGACGAGCAGTACTTC.

The V call is TRBV11-1, the J call TRBJ2-3; 8 positions agree with TRBD2. The CDR3 covers 15 residues. Germline CDR1 SGHAT, CDR2 FQDESV (reference sequence). The ends lost 2 bases at V and 0 bases at J; junction bases unmatched: 1. Here the CDR3 reads CASSLLAGSTDTQYF. For the CDR3, the DNA is TGTGCCAGCAGCTTACTAGCGGGTAGCACAGATACGCAGTATTTT.

V and J are TRBV19 and TRBJ1-1; D unclear. CDR1 and CDR2 (germline): LNHDA, SQIVND (reference sequence). Trimming stripped 3 bases from V and 1 base from J, with 18 bases between. The CDR3 extends over 17 amino acids. CDR3 DNA sequence: TGTGCCAGTAGTATCGATAAGGTCAACCGGGGGAACACTGAAGCTTTCTTT. Its protein product is CASSIDKVNRGNTEAFF.

This clone appeared a few times. This chain links TRBV9 with TRBJ1-1; D remains unclear. Per germline, CDR1 SGDLS and CDR2 YYNGEE. V lost 3 bases to trimming and J lost 1 base, with 10 bases between them. The CDR3 is made up of 14 amino acids. The CDR3 region has the DNA TGTGCCAGCAGCGCCGAAGGACGGAACACTGAAGCTTTCTTT. Its protein product is CASSAEGRNTEAFF. The full variable domain, rest sourced from reference TRBV9 and TRBJ1-1, is DSGVTQTPKHLITATGQRVTLRCSPRSGDLSVYWYQQSLDQGLQFLIQYYNGEERAKGNILERFSAQQFPDLHSELNLSSLELGDSALYFCASSAEGRNTEAFFGQGTRLTVV.

V gene TRBV7-7 combines with J gene TRBJ2-6, with TRBD1 as a possible D gene (6 bases). The length of the CDR3 is 18 residues. V was clipped by 5 bases and J by 4 bases, with 21 bases between them. Germline CDR1 is SSHAT and CDR2 is FNYEAQ (reference sequence). In DNA form, the CDR3 reads TGTGCCAGCAGCATACCACAGGGAAGTAACGCCGGGGCCAACGTCCTGACTTTC. Protein sequence: CASSIPQGSNAGANVLTF.

This chain joins TRBV13 and TRBJ2-7; D might be TRBD1 (5 bases). The CDR3 has 13 amino acids. V dropped 5 bases and J dropped 6 bases, with 14 bases sitting between them. Germline CDR1 PRHDT, CDR2 FYEKMQ (reference sequence). The CDR3 DNA is TGTGCCAGCAGCGAAGTAGGGGAACGCGAGCAGTACTTC. Its protein product is CASSEVGEREQYF.

This chain uses TRBV6-5 with TRBJ2-3; tentatively, D is TRBD2 (6 bases). Germline CDR1 MNHEY, CDR2 SVGAGI. The V gene lost 6 bases and the J gene lost 2 bases, with 15 bases spanning the gap. The CDR3 has 15 residues. DNA of the CDR3: TGTGCCAGCAGCCGATTTAGCGGAAACACAGATACGCAGTATTTT. This encodes CASSRFSGNTDTQYF.

The chain combines TRBV29-1 with TRBJ1-2; D gene unclear. CDR3 length: 13 amino acids. Germline V gene sequence: CDR1 SQVTM, CDR2 ANQGSEA. Trimming took 0 bases from V and 4 from J, leaving 9 bases between them. CDR3 sequence (DNA): TGCAGCGTTGAAGAAGGCGCCAGCTATGGCTACACCTTC. It translates to CSVEEGASYGYTF.

The chain is built from TRBV7-9 and TRBJ2-7; TRBD1 agrees at 9 bases. V dropped 5 bases and J dropped 3; count of bases not matched to a gene: 8. This CDR3 spans 15 amino acids. The germline V gene has CDR1 SEHNR and CDR2 FQNEAQ (reference sequence). The CDR3 nucleotides read TGTGCCAGCAGCCTACCCGGACAGGGGATCTACGAGCAGTACTTC. As protein: CASSLPGQGIYEQYF.

The chain has TRBV28 and TRBJ2-3; D is ambiguous. There are 14 residues in the CDR3. Germline lookup yields CDR1 MDHEN and CDR2 SYDVKM. V lost 3 bases, J lost 10 bases, and 17 bases lay in between. CDR3 loop: CASSFDMLAGAQYF. The CDR3 nucleotides read TGTGCCAGCAGTTTCGACATGTTGGCTGGTGCGCAGTATTTT.

J is TRBJ1-2 and V is TRBV7-8, with TRBD1 identical over 7 bases. This CDR3 spans 16 amino acids. Germline V gene data show CDR1 as SGHVS and CDR2 as FQNEAQ. Trimming at V came to 5 bases and at J to 4 bases, leaving 13 bases not matched to a gene. CDR3 in DNA: TGTGCCAGCAGCCCGGACAGGTCGGGACTCGCCTATGGCTACACCTTC. Its protein is CASSPDRSGLAYGYTF.